The sequence of this T cell receptor (beta chain) was determined in a study of T cell responses to AZD1222 COVID-19 vaccine (dated by TCRdb to the early 2020s). Concerning the study at large: A total of under 250 trial participants underwent TCR sequencing, of whom under 220 had received two doses of AZD1222 and approximately 26 had received two doses of the MenACWY control vaccine. Trial participants were enrolled by age into subgroups of 18-55, 56-69 and 70-plus years, and roughly 160, 29 and 62 TCR-sequenced participants, respectively, were included in these subgroups.

V is shortened by 5 bases, J by 6 bases, and the region joining them spans 7 bases. Its CDR3 holds 11 amino acids, cysteine through phenylalanine. The CDR3 DNA has 33 bases and is translated from base 1. For CDR1 and CDR2, the germline V gene lists MNHEY and SVGAGI. The time point label, read with the paper, signifies: baseline before first vaccination. The treatment or condition label corresponds to: meningococcal conjugate vaccine given as trial control. The vaccinee samples were drawn from two UK trials, COV001 and COV002, one of which was a single-blind randomized controlled phase 2/3 trial testing AZD1222 (ChAdOx1 nCoV-19) in healthy adults. For TCRbeta chain sequencing, PBMC samples from trial participants were taken at day 0 and at day 28 after the second dose. On this clone: What this receptor recognizes is not known. Base qualities were left out, and no much larger clone turns up one base away.

Summary of the overall study and its limitations: Nearly half of unique spike-specific TCRs reportedly recognized epitopes outside regions mutated in the B.1.351 and B.1.1.7 variants. After two AZD1222 doses, spike-specific TCR breadth and depth were significantly higher than at day 0 and than in MenACWY recipients. In the small 56-69-year group, the increase in depth fell short of significance, most likely because of low power. Participants were mostly white British and included more females than males, and it was suggested by the authors that clonal diversity may have been underestimated. Conclusions about previously exposed vaccinees are limited, since just a handful of AZD1222 recipients were seropositive for SARS-CoV-2 at baseline. No day 14 peak-response samples were available, so repertoires were characterized only after the peak T cell response. The whole spike protein was spanned by vaccine-associated CD4 TCRs, and dominant responses were seen in regions 160-218 and 743-854.

The CDR3 regions of human TCRbeta chains were analyzed by immunosequencing. The original methods were these. TCRs in the repertoires were matched against a reference library of SARS-CoV-2-specific TCRs that had been generated with the MIRA antigen-specificity platform. Breadth meant the fraction of unique TCRs that were SARS-CoV-2-associated, whereas depth meant the fraction of total T cells that were SARS-CoV-2-associated. Using the MIRA data, each spike-specific TCR was assigned both to the spike region to which the TCR was reactive and to a CD4 or CD8 class. Log10-transformed breadth and depth values were compared by one-way ANOVA with Sidak's multiple comparisons tests. Here the immuneACCESS table is served through TCRdb, limited to in-frame sequences with V and J called. Missing clones are a known gap in these copies; in checked studies unresolved V genes cover under half, and the rest lacks a known reason. V and J calls and clone size are those listed in that table; D and trimming were worked out from the DNA. The sample table records around 160,000 clones; about nine tenths of these occur just once. Clones ranked in the top ten supply 2.8% of the sample.

The TCR was taken from an adult in good health. The V and J genes are TRBV6-5 and TRBJ1-2; confidence is insufficient to name the D gene. The sample was peripheral blood, taken on day 0 of MenACWY control vaccination. The nucleotides are TGTGCCAGCAGTAGCGGTAATGGCTACACCTTC. This sequence encodes CASSSGNGYTF.